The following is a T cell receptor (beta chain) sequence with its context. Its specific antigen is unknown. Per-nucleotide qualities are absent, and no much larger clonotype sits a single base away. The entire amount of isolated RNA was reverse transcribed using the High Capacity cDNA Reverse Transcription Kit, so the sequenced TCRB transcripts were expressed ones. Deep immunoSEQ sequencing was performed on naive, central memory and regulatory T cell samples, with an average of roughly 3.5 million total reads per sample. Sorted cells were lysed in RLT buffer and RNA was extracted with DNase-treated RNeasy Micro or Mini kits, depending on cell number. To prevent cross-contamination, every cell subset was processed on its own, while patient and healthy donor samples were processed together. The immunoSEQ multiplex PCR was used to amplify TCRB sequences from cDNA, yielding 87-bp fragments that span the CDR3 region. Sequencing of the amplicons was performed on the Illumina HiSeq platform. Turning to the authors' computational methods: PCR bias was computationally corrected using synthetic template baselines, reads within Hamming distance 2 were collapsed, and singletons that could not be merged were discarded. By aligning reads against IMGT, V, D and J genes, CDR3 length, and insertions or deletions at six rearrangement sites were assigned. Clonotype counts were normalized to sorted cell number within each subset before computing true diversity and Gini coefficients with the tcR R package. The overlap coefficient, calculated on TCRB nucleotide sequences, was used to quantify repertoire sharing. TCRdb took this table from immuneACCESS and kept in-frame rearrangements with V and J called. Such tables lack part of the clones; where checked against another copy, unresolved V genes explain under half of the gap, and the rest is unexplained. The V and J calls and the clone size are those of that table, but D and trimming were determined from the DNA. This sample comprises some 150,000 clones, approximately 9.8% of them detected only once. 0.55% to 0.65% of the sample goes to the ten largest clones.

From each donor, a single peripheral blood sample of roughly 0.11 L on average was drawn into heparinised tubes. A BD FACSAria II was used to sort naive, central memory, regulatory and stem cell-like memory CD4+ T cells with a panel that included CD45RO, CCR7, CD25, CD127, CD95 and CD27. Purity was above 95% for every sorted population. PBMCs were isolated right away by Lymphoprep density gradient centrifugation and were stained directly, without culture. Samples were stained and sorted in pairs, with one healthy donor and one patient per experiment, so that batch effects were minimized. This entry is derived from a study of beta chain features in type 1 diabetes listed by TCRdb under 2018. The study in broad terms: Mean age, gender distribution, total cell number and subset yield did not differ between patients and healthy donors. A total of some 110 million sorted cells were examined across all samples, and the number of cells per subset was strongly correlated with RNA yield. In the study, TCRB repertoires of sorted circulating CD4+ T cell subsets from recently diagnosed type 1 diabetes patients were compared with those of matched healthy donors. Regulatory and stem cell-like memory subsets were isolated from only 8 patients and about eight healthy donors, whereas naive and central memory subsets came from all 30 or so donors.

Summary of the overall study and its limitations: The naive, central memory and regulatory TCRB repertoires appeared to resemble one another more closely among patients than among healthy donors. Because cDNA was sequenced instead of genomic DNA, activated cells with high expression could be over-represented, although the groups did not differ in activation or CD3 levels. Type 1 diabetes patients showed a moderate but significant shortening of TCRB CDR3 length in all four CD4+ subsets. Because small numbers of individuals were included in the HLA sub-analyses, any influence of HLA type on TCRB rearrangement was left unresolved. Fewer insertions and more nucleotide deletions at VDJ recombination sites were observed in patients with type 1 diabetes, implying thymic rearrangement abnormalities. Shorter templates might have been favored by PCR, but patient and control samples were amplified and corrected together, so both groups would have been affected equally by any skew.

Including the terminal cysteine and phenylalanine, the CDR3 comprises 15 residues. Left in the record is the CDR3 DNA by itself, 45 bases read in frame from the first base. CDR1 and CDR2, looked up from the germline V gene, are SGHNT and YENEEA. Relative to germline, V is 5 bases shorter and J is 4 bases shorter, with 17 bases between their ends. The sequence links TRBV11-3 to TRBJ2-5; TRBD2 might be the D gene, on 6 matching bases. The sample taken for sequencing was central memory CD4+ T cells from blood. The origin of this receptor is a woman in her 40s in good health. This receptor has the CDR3 CASSRGPQGGETQYF. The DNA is TGTGCCAGCAGCCGCGGGCCCCAGGGAGGAGAGACCCAGTACTTC.